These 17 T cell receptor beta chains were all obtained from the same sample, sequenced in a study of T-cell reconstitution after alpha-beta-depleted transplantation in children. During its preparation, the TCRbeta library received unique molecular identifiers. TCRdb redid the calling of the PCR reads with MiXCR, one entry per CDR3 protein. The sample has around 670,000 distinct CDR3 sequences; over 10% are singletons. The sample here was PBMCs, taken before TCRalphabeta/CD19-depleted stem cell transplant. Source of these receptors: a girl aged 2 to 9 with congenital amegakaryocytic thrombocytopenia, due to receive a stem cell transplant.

Here the CDR3 reads CASSPWGGRYNEQFF. CDR3 nucleotide sequence: TGTGCCAGCAGCCCCTGGGGGGGGCGGTACAATGAGCAGTTCTTC. The chain combines TRBV11-2 with TRBJ2-1; TRBD2 is a possible D gene (7 bases). Between the trimmed V and J ends, which lost 5 bases and 4 bases, there was a span of 15 bases. The CDR3 is made up of 15 amino acids. Germline loops: CDR1 SGHAT, CDR2 FQNNGV.

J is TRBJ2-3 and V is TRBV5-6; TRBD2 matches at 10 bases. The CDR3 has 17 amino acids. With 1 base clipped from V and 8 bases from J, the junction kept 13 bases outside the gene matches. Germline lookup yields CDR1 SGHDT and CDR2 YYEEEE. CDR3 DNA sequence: TGTGCCAGCAGCTTGTTCGGCGGAGCGGGGGGGCTAGGTACGCAGTATTTT. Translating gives CASSLFGGAGGLGTQYF.

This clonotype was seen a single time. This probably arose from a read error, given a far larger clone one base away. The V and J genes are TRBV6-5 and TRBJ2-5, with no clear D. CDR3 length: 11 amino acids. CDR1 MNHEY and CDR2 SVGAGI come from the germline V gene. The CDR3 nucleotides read TGTGCCAGCAGCGTAGGAGAGACCCAGAACTTC. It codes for CASSVGETQNF.

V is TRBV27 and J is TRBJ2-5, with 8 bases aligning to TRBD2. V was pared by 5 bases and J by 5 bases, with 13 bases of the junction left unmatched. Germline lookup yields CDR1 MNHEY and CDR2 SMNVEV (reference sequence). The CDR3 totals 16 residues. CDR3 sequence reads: CASSGLGAGAWETQYF. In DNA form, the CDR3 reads TGTGCCAGCAGTGGCTTAGGAGCGGGAGCTTGGGAGACCCAGTACTTC.

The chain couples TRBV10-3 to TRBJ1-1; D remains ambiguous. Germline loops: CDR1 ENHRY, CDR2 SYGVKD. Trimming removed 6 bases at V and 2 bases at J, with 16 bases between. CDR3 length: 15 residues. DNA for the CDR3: TGTGCCATCAGCCCCGCGGTGAGGGTTAACACTGAAGCTTTCTTT. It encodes CAISPAVRVNTEAFF.

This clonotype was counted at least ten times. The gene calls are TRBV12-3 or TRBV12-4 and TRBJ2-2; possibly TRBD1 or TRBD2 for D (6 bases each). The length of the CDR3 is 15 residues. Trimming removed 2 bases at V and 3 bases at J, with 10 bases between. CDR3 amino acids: CASSLWGAHTGELFF. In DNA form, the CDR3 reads TGTGCCAGCAGTTTATGGGGGGCCCACACCGGGGAGCTGTTTTTT.

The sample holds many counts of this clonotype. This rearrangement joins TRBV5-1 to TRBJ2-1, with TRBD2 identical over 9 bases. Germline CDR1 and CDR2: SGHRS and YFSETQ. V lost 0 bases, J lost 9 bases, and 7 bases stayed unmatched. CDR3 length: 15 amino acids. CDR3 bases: TGCGCCAGCAGCTTGGACCCTGGGACTAGCTTTGAGCAGTTCTTC. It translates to CASSLDPGTSFEQFF.

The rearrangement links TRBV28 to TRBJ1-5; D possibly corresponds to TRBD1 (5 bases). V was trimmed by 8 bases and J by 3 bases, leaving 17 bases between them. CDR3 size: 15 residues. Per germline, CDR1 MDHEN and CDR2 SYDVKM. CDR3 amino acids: CASARGFLNNQPQHF. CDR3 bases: TGTGCCAGCGCCCGGGGGTTCCTCAACAATCAGCCCCAGCATTTT.

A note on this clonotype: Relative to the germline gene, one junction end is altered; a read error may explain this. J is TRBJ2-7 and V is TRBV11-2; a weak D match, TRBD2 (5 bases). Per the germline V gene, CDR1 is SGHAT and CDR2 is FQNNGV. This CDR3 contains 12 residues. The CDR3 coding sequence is TGTGCCAGCAGCTTAAGCGGACTCGAGCAGTCCTTC. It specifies CASSLSGLEQSF.

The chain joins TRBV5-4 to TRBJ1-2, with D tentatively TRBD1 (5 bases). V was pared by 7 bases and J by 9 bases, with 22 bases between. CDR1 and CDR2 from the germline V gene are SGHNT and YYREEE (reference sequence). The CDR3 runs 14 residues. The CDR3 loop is CASGLGEGLSRYTF. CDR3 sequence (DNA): TGTGCCAGCGGTCTGGGGGAGGGACTCTCACGCTACACCTTC.

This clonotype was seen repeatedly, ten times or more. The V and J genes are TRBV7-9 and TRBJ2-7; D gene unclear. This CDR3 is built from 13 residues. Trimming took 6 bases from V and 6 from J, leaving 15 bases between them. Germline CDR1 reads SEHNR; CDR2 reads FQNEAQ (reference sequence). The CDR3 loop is CASSLLSRGEQYF. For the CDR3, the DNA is TGTGCCAGCAGTCTTCTCAGCCGTGGCGAGCAGTACTTC.

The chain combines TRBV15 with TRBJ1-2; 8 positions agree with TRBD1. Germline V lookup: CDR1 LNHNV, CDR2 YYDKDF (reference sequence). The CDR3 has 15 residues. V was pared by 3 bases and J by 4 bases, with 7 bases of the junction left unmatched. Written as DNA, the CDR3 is TGTGCCACCAGCAGGGCATCCGACAGGGGCTATGGCTACACCTTC. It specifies CATSRASDRGYGYTF.

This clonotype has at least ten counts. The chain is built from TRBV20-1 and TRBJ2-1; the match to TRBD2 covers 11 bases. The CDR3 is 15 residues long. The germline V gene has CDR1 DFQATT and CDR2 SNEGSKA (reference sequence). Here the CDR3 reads CSFRLAGFSYNEQFF. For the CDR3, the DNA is TGCAGCTTCCGACTAGCGGGATTCTCCTACAATGAGCAGTTCTTC.

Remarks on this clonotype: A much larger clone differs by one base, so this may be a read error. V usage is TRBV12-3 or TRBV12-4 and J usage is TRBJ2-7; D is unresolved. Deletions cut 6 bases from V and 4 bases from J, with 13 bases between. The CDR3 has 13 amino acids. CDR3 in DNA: TGTGCCAGCAGCGAGTGGGATAGGTACGAGCAGTACTTC. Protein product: CASSEWDRYEQYF.

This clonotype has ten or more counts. The CDR3 DNA follows: TGCAGTGCTAGAGGTACAGGGTTGGGAACTGAAGCTTTCTTT. Encoded protein: CSARGTGLGTEAFF. The chain recombines TRBV20-1 with TRBJ1-1, with a possible D match to TRBD1 (6 bases). V gave up 1 base and J gave up 5 bases, with 14 bases separating them. The CDR3 is 14 amino acids. Germline CDR1 DFQATT, CDR2 SNEGSKA (reference sequence).

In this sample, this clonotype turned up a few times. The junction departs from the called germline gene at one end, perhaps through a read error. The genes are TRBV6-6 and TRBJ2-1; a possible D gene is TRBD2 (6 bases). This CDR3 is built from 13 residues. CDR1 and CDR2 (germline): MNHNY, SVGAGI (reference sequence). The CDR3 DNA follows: TGTGCCGGGTCCGGGACTTCCTTCAATGAGCAGTTCTTC. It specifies CAGSGTSFNEQFF.

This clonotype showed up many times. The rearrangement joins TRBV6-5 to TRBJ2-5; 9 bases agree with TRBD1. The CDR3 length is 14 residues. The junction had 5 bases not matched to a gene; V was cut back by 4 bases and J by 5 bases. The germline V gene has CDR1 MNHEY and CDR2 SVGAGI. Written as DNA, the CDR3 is TGTGCCAGCAGTTTCAACAGGGGGCCTGAGACCCAGTACTTC. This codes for CASSFNRGPETQYF.